The clone carrying this TCR beta chain showed up just once. Antigen: not known. The sample is drawn from a study of lymphopenia after photon versus proton radiotherapy. Study-wide points: After lymphocyte nadir, photon-treated repertoires showed oligoclonal expansion, especially CD8+ Temra. Post-nadir TCR diversity decline inversely tracked overall survival among those who died. Under photons, naive T cells and diversity fell while effector/memory populations rose. Authors raise, but do not show, better survival with proton therapy.

The data were produced by immunoSEQ multiplex PCR, yet TCRdb's version contains in-frame clones alone and is incomplete. The sample yields about 30,000 clones, around 94% seen once. Per the germline V gene, CDR1 is SGHKS and CDR2 is YYEKEE (reference sequence). V was pared by 6 bases and J by 10 bases, with 7 bases of the junction left unmatched. CDR3 length: 13 residues. The sequence derives from a woman aged 45-65 years with cholangiocarcinoma. The specimen comprised peripheral blood, sampled from a patient treated with photon-based radiotherapy. The rearrangement uses TRBV5-5 and TRBJ1-4; 9 bases are shared with TRBD1. The CDR3 region is CASTSTGGGKLFF. For the CDR3, the DNA is TGTGCCAGCACTTCTACAGGGGGCGGAAAACTGTTTTTT.